The entry below describes one T cell receptor beta chain. This sample is part of a study of radiotherapy plus CTLA-4 blockade in lung cancer. CDR1 is GTSNPN, CDR2 SVGIG, per germline (reference sequence). V dropped 3 bases and J dropped 8 bases, with 13 bases sitting between them. This CDR3 has 12 amino acids. Measured with immunoSEQ multiplex PCR; TCRdb has only the in-frame clones, and not every one. The sample records around 70,000 clones, about nine tenths being singletons. The V gene is TRBV30, the J gene TRBJ1-1; D unresolved. The TCR originated in a human donor with non-small cell lung cancer that progressed on radiotherapy plus ipilimumab. The sequencing used peripheral blood, collected from a patient treated with radiotherapy plus ipilimumab. The CDR3, as DNA: TGTGCCTGGAGCCCAAGGAGGACCGAAGCTTTCTTT. This codes for CAWSPRRTEAFF.